The rows below give T cell receptor beta chains drawn from one sample of a study of T cell changes during pregnancy in multiple sclerosis. Measured with immunoSEQ multiplex PCR; TCRdb has only the in-frame clones, and not every one. The sample consists of some 33,000 clones, about nine tenths of them appearing once. This specimen was CD8+ T cells from peripheral blood mononuclear cells, taken in the second trimester of pregnancy. The origin of the receptors is a female donor in good health, enrolled as a control in a pregnancy study. CDR3s leave out the opening cysteine and the closing phenylalanine or tryptophan.

>TRBV30|TRBJ2-7
AWSSPKTSGDEQY
>TRBV4-2|TRBJ2-7
ASSQESTGSYEQY
>TRBV4-2|TRBJ1-1
ASSQEYDRVTKNTEAF
>TRBV6-5|TRBJ1-1
ASSYSRGTEAF
>TRBV27|TRBJ1-1
ASSAGGSEAF
>TRBV27|TRBJ2-1
ASGFTAASSYNEQF
>TRBV30|TRBJ2-7
AWSGYRGEQY
>TRBV11-3|TRBJ2-2
ASSNRQVNTGELF
>TRBV6-5|TRBJ2-1
ASSVIPTGYNEQF
>TRBV4-3|TRBJ1-5
ASSQETGGNQPQH
>TRBV4-1|TRBJ1-1
ASRGGGTEAF
>TRBV27|TRBJ2-7
ASSIQGSSYEQY
>TRBV7-2|TRBJ2-1
ASSVRRSVSASYNEQF
>TRBV7-8|TRBJ1-1
ASSPYTEAF
>TRBV5-1|TRBJ2-5
ASRGLAGGTLPETQY
>TRBV4-3|TRBJ1-2
ASSQDRDRGGYGYT
>TRBV4-3|TRBJ1-3
ASSQGRAALSGNTIY
>TRBV28|TRBJ1-1
ASSLGRTEAF
>TRBV9|TRBJ2-3
ASSVGGLGGDTQY
>TRBV7-3|TRBJ2-1
ASSQTSGVYNEQF
>TRBV4-3|TRBJ2-5
ASSQDLSGTQY
>TRBV5-6|TRBJ2-1
ASSSPGQGFGEGEQF
>TRBV23-1|TRBJ1-3
ASSFRDRGFSGNTIY
>TRBV5-6|TRBJ1-2
ASNVLRGGLRGYT
>TRBV27|TRBJ1-2
ASSTVPGGEVYGYT
>TRBV7-3|TRBJ2-3
ASSRLGGGDTQY
>TRBV19|TRBJ1-1
ASSTSRQGWNTEAF
>TRBV5-4|TRBJ1-1
ASSPDRDNTEAF
>TRBV7-9|TRBJ2-1
ASSSGIAGGTYNEQF
>TRBV2|TRBJ2-5
AIHGGGYQETQY
>TRBV29-1|TRBJ2-5
SAGDRGEETQY
>TRBV7-3|TRBJ2-2
ASSLSQGAGELF
>TRBV27|TRBJ2-3
ASSSAQQGLAGESKADTQY
>TRBV7-2|TRBJ2-7
ASSSPDRLGYEQY
>TRBV7-8|TRBJ1-1
ASSLLRAGEGAEAF
>TRBV21-1|TRBJ1-2
ASSSFPNRDYGYT
>TRBV13|TRBJ1-1
ASSNRGQNTEAF
>TRBV19|TRBJ2-3
ASSIAGSVDTQY
>TRBV7-9|TRBJ2-1
ASSLSTGGNEQF
>TRBV4-3|TRBJ1-5
ASSQATGSNQPQH
>TRBV5-6|TRBJ2-3
ASSLSGGTTGTQY
>TRBV28|TRBJ2-7
ASSLRSFEPQAQY